These T cell receptor beta chains were read from a single sample in a study of radiation and T cells in renal cell carcinoma. Generated by immunoSEQ multiplex PCR, the TCRdb table keeps only in-frame clones and is missing some. The sample contains around 80,000 clones, 82% of which appear only once. The sequencing here drew on blood, taken from a patient whose treatment included radiotherapy and nephrectomy. These receptors all stem from a man aged 55 to 70 with renal cell carcinoma. Each CDR3 is given with its conserved first and last residue. D genes are given only for firm matches. The size field is filled for only some rows; it gives once, few, many or a size class.

few,TRBJ2-5,-,TRBV4-3,CASSQDTSKETQYF,TGCGCCAGCAGCCAAGATACCTCGAAAGAGACCCAGTACTTC
-,TRBJ2-3,-,TRBV7-8,CASSLGRVTDTQYF,TGTGCCAGCAGCTTAGGCCGGGTCACAGATACGCAGTATTTT
-,TRBJ2-5,TRBD2,TRBV4-2,CASSQAPGGGIGSETQYF,TGTGCCAGCAGCCAAGCCCCGGGAGGGGGGATTGGGTCAGAGACCCAGTACTTC
-,TRBJ2-1,TRBD1,TRBV7-8,CASSPKPWDRGNNEQFF,TGTGCCAGCAGCCCCAAGCCTTGGGACAGGGGAAACAATGAGCAGTTCTTC
-,TRBJ2-3,TRBD1,TRBV5-1,CASSLDTGGGTDTQYF,TGCGCCAGCAGCTTGGACACAGGGGGCGGTACGGATACGCAGTATTTT
-,TRBJ2-7,-,TRBV21-1,CASSKERGLAKGGQYF,TGTGCCAGCAGCAAAGAGAGGGGACTAGCGAAAGGCGGGCAGTACTTC
-,TRBJ2-7,TRBD1,TRBV27,CASSLSGQGSSYEQYF,TGTGCCAGCAGTTTGAGCGGACAGGGGAGCTCCTACGAGCAGTACTTC
-,TRBJ2-7,-,TRBV29-1,CSVEGVDGAYEQYF,TGCAGCGTTGAAGGGGTGGACGGGGCCTACGAGCAGTACTTC
-,TRBJ2-2,-,TRBV9,CASSVSGVTGELFF,TGTGCCAGCAGCGTATCGGGAGTCACCGGGGAGCTGTTTTTT
-,TRBJ2-1,TRBD1,TRBV27,CASSTGGRQFF,TGTGCCAGCAGTACAGGGGGTCGGCAGTTCTTC
-,TRBJ2-7,-,TRBV6-5,CASSYGGVRYEQYF,TGTGCCAGCAGTTACGGAGGGGTACGCTACGAGCAGTACTTC
-,TRBJ1-4,-,TRBV7-9,CASSIRGSDEKLFF,TGTGCCAGCAGCATACGCGGATCCGATGAAAAACTGTTTTTT
-,TRBJ2-1,TRBD2,TRBV10-3,CAISGLAGDSEQFF,TGTGCCATCAGTGGACTAGCGGGAGACAGCGAGCAGTTCTTC
-,TRBJ2-3,TRBD2,TRBV30,CAWSSGRPWGTDTQYF,TGTGCCTGGAGTAGCGGGAGGCCTTGGGGCACAGATACGCAGTATTTT
-,TRBJ2-7,TRBD2,TRBV28,CASSLSLAEGSSYEQYF,TGTGCCAGCAGTTTATCACTAGCGGAGGGGAGCTCCTACGAGCAGTACTTC
-,TRBJ2-1,-,TRBV5-1,CASSPDLYNEQFF,TGCGCCAGCAGCCCGGACTTGTACAATGAGCAGTTCTTC
few,TRBJ2-1,-,TRBV25-1,CASSPLRENDNEQFF,TGTGCCAGCAGCCCCCTCCGGGAAAACGACAATGAGCAGTTCTTC
-,TRBJ2-5,-,TRBV27,CASSFGVGQETQYF,TGTGCCAGCAGTTTCGGAGTTGGCCAAGAGACCCAGTACTTC
-,TRBJ2-5,-,TRBV5-6,CASRWMVAGRGPEETQYF,TGTGCCAGCAGGTGGATGGTTGCGGGACGAGGCCCAGAAGAGACCCAGTACTTC
-,TRBJ1-1,TRBD1,TRBV10-3,CAISERQGLNTEAFF,TGTGCCATCAGTGAGCGACAGGGTCTGAACACTGAAGCTTTCTTT
-,TRBJ2-2,-,TRBV15,CATSRGPGELFF,TGTGCCACCAGCAGAGGTCCCGGGGAGCTGTTTTTT
-,TRBJ1-1,-,TRBV7-9,CASSLQWGFNTEAFF,TGTGCCAGCAGCTTACAGTGGGGATTTAACACTGAAGCTTTCTTT
-,TRBJ2-1,TRBD2,TRBV2,CASSVLAGAHEQFF,TGTGCCAGCAGTGTTCTAGCGGGAGCTCATGAGCAGTTCTTC
-,TRBJ2-3,-,TRBV11-3,CASSWAGHTDTQYF,TGTGCCAGCAGCTGGGCAGGGCACACAGATACGCAGTATTTT
-,TRBJ1-6,TRBD1,TRBV2,CASSPIQGDNSPLHF,TGTGCCAGCAGTCCTATACAGGGGGATAATTCACCCCTCCACTTT
-,TRBJ2-2,-,TRBV29-1,CSVAVANTGELFF,TGCAGCGTTGCGGTTGCCAACACCGGGGAGCTGTTTTTT
few,TRBJ2-5,-,TRBV4-1,CASSPTPGETQYF,TGCGCCAGCAGCCCGACCCCGGGGGAGACCCAGTACTTC
-,TRBJ2-2,TRBD1,TRBV29-1,CSVEDSGTASTGELFF,TGCAGCGTTGAAGATTCCGGGACAGCGAGCACCGGGGAGCTGTTTTTT
-,TRBJ2-7,-,TRBV18,CASSPNGANSEQYF,TGTGCCAGCTCACCAAACGGGGCTAATTCCGAGCAGTACTTC
many,TRBJ2-2,TRBD1,TRBV29-1,CSVSRDRATGELFF,TGCAGCGTATCTAGGGACAGGGCCACCGGGGAGCTGTTTTTT
-,TRBJ2-2,-,TRBV14,CASSQGVWAGELFF,TGTGCCAGCAGCCAAGGAGTGTGGGCCGGGGAGCTGTTTTTT
-,TRBJ1-1,-,TRBV6-5,CASSYERSVEGEAFF,TGTGCCAGCAGTTACGAGCGGTCCGTGGAAGGTGAAGCTTTCTTT
-,TRBJ2-4,-,TRBV29-1,CSVAPENIQYF,TGCAGCGTTGCTCCAGAAAACATTCAGTACTTC
-,TRBJ2-2,TRBD2,TRBV9,CASSIGTSGRRLNTGELFF,TGTGCCAGCAGCATTGGGACTAGCGGGAGAAGATTGAACACCGGGGAGCTGTTTTTT
once,TRBJ2-5,-,TRBV5-1,CASSLAVLQETQYF,TGCGCCAGCAGCTTGGCGGTGCTCCAAGAGACCCAGTACTTC
-,TRBJ2-3,TRBD2,TRBV6-1,CASSEAGTSGSSTDTQYF,TGTGCCAGCAGTGAAGCCGGGACTAGCGGGTCCAGCACAGATACGCAGTATTTT
-,TRBJ2-7,-,TRBV27,CASRPQEGGEQYF,TGTGCCAGCAGACCCCAGGAGGGTGGCGAGCAGTACTTC
-,TRBJ2-1,TRBD2,TRBV5-4,CASSAGTSGRFGQFF,TGTGCCAGCAGCGCCGGGACTAGCGGGAGGTTTGGGCAGTTCTTC
-,TRBJ1-2,-,TRBV30,CAWSVLGTRGYTF,TGTGCCTGGAGTGTACTCGGGACAAGGGGCTACACCTTC
medium-sized,TRBJ2-4,TRBD2,TRBV5-4,CASSLVGGIENIQYF,TGTGCCAGCAGCTTGGTCGGGGGGATTGAAAACATTCAGTACTTC
once,TRBJ2-3,-,TRBV4-2,CASSQELARTDTQYF,TGTGCCAGCAGCCAAGAACTGGCCCGCACAGATACGCAGTATTTT
-,TRBJ2-5,-,TRBV18,CASSPPIGAQETQYF,TGTGCCAGCTCACCACCGATCGGGGCCCAAGAGACCCAGTACTTC
-,TRBJ2-7,TRBD2,TRBV5-4,CASSLGGLASYEQYF,TGTGCCAGCAGCTTGGGAGGACTAGCCTCCTACGAGCAGTACTTC
-,TRBJ2-3,TRBD2,TRBV27,CASSLRASGRYSADTQYF,TGTGCCAGCAGTTTAAGGGCTAGCGGGAGGTACTCTGCAGATACGCAGTATTTT
few,TRBJ2-7,-,TRBV10-1,CASSETRKQYF,TGCGCCAGCAGTGAGACCCGAAAGCAGTACTTC